This T cell receptor beta chain was sequenced for a study of cytomegalovirus exposure and HLA in healthy donors. Germline assignment: CDR1 MGHDK and CDR2 SYGVNS. Trimming stripped 1 base from V and 4 bases from J, with 16 bases between. CDR3 length: 16 amino acids. The PCR employed 60 Vbeta primers together with 13 Jbeta primers. Some clones are missing from TCRdb's copy, which holds only in-frame ones; the method was immunoSEQ multiplex PCR. Here the sample spans 150,000 to 200,000 clones, more than 60% being singletons. The study, taken as a whole, reports: 164 TCR beta chains were listed as cytomegalovirus-associated. Reports described diagnosis of cytomegalovirus status by the classifier as highly specific and sensitive. In a later analysis, a missense DCLRE1C variant was linked to TCR beta V- and J-gene trimming.

A remark on this clone: What it recognizes is unknown.

The chain carries TRBV25-1 and TRBJ1-1; D is possibly TRBD1 (5 bases). This TCR was recovered from a female donor in good health and CMV-seronegative. Sequenced material: PBMCs. CDR3 DNA: TGTGCCAGCAGTGAATCCCTAGGGATCGGGGGCACTGAAGCTTTCTTT. Protein sequence: CASSESLGIGGTEAFF.